What follows are 24 T cell receptor beta chains derived from one specimen sequenced in a study of T cells in Graves' hyperthyroidism and ophthalmopathy. Amplification targeted TCR beta CDR3 regions from RNA transcripts. HTBI primers were used for first-round RT-PCR of the TCR CDR3. TCRdb reanalysed the multiplex PCR reads using MiXCR and keeps one entry per CDR3 protein. The table records roughly 580,000 distinct CDR3 sequences, around 13% of them present only once. The sample was blood. These receptors all stem from a woman in her 30s with Graves' hyperthyroidism that later progressed to Graves' ophthalmopathy.

This clonotype was detected ten times or more. The CDR3 reads CASIGAPAGELFF. DNA of the CDR3: TGTGCCAGCATCGGGGCCCCGGCGGGGGAGCTGTTTTTT. This sequence joins TRBV28 and TRBJ2-2, with D perhaps TRBD1 or TRBD2 (5 bases each). The CDR3 is 13 residues long. The V gene's germline CDR1 is MDHEN and CDR2 SYDVKM. The ends were cut back, 7 bases at V and 8 bases at J, with 14 bases in the middle.

This sequence joins TRBV10-3 and TRBJ2-2; D gene ambiguous. Germline V gene data show CDR1 as ENHRY and CDR2 as SYGVKD. The CDR3 has 12 residues. V was pared by 2 bases and J by 7 bases, with 5 bases between. CDR3 loop: CAISEASGELFF. CDR3 nucleotide sequence: TGTGCCATCAGTGAGGCTAGCGGGGAGCTGTTTTTT.

There are many counts of this clonotype. The chain is built from TRBV20-1 and TRBJ1-2; D ambiguous. V was clipped by 0 bases and J by 2 bases, with 16 bases between them. From germline, CDR1 is DFQATT and CDR2 SNEGSKA (reference sequence). This CDR3 has 16 residues. CDR3 DNA: TGCAGTGCTAGAGATCCCGGAGGGAGGCCGAACTATGGCTACACCTTC. It is translated as CSARDPGGRPNYGYTF.

Notes on this clonotype: Given a much more abundant clone one base away, this may be a read error. The chain has TRBV11-3 and TRBJ2-1; TRBD2 matches at 7 bases. The CDR3 extends over 12 amino acids. Germline V lookup: CDR1 SGHNT, CDR2 YENEEA. For the CDR3, the DNA is TGTACCAGCAGCTGGACGGGGACTAAGCAGTTCTTC. Translating it yields CTSSWTGTKQFF. The full variable domain, rest sourced from reference TRBV11-3 and TRBJ2-1, is EAGVVQSPRYKIIEKKQPVAFWCNPISGHNTLYWYLQNLGQGPELLIRYENEEAVDDSQLPKDRFSAERLKGVDSTLKIQPAELGDSAVYLCTSSWTGTKQFFGPGTRLTVL.

This clonotype was picked up a small number of times. This chain connects TRBV4-3 to TRBJ1-5, with a possible D match to TRBD1 (5 bases). Trimming shortened V by 0 bases and J by 7 bases, and 13 bases separated the two germline ends. The CDR3 spans 15 residues. CDR1 is LGHNA and CDR2 is YSLEER in the germline V gene. The CDR3 region is CASSQDTRGRQPQHF. Here the CDR3 DNA reads TGCGCCAGCAGCCAAGATACGAGGGGAAGACAGCCCCAGCATTTT.

This clonotype was picked up many times. The chain links TRBV3-1 to TRBJ1-1; a possible D gene is TRBD1 (5 bases). Germline CDR1 reads LGHDT; CDR2 reads YNNKEL (reference sequence). The ends were cut back, 0 bases at V and 0 bases at J, with 14 bases in the middle. The CDR3 loop spans 17 amino acids. As DNA, the CDR3 is TGTGCCAGCAGCCAAGATTCAGGGAACGTCATGAACACTGAAGCTTTCTTT. Its protein product is CASSQDSGNVMNTEAFF. Using reference TRBV3-1 and TRBJ1-1 for the parts outside the CDR3, the full variable domain is DTAVSQTPKYLVTQMGNDKSIKCEQNLGHDTMYWYKQDSKKFLKIMFSYNNKELIINETVPNRFSPKSPDKAHLNLHINSLELGDSAVYFCASSQDSGNVMNTEAFFGQGTRLTVV.

The chain carries TRBV5-1 and TRBJ2-2, with TRBD1 matching 7 bases. Trimming cost V 6 bases and J 6 bases; bases outside gene matches: 2. The CDR3 length is 12 residues. Germline CDR1 SGHRS, CDR2 YFSETQ. CDR3 DNA: TGCGCCAGCAAGAGGGGGCCCGGGGAGCTGTTTTTT. Translation gives CASKRGPGELFF.

The chain carries TRBV2 and TRBJ2-5; TRBD1 aligns across 7 bases. The CDR3 is made up of 15 amino acids. V dropped 1 base and J dropped 0; count of bases not matched to a gene: 2. Per germline, CDR1 SNHLY and CDR2 FYNNEI. The DNA for the CDR3 is TGTGCCAGCAGTGAAGACAGGGGCGACCAAGAGACCCAGTACTTC. Translating gives CASSEDRGDQETQYF.

Only one count was recorded for this clonotype. The rearrangement joins TRBV5-1 to TRBJ2-7, with 12 bases aligning to TRBD2. This CDR3 is 14 amino acids long. Germline V lookup: CDR1 SGHRS, CDR2 YFSETQ. The V and J ends lost 4 bases and 5 bases, in that order; junction bases with no gene match: 4. Here the CDR3 reads CASSLWTSGDEQYF. CDR3 coding DNA: TGCGCCAGCAGCCTTTGGACTAGCGGGGACGAGCAGTACTTC. Full variable domain (outside the CDR3, taken from reference TRBV5-1 and TRBJ2-7): KAGVTQTPRYLIKTRGQQVTLSCSPISGHRSVSWYQQTPGQGLQFLFEYFSETQRNKGNFPGRFSGRQFSNSRSEMNVSTLELGDSALYLCASSLWTSGDEQYFGPGTRLTVT.

This clonotype was observed at least ten times. This sequence joins TRBV3-1 and TRBJ1-2, with D uncertain. The ends were cut back, 0 bases at V and 7 bases at J, with 12 bases in the middle. The germline V gene encodes CDR1 LGHDT and CDR2 YNNKEL (reference sequence). The CDR3 extends over 14 amino acids. The CDR3: CASSQERQKGGYTF. CDR3 DNA sequence: TGTGCCAGCAGCCAAGAAAGGCAGAAAGGTGGCTACACCTTC. Full variable domain (remainder filled in from reference TRBV3-1 and TRBJ1-2): DTAVSQTPKYLVTQMGNDKSIKCEQNLGHDTMYWYKQDSKKFLKIMFSYNNKELIINETVPNRFSPKSPDKAHLNLHINSLELGDSAVYFCASSQERQKGGYTFGSGTRLTVV.

This clonotype was seen repeatedly, ten times or more. The V gene is TRBV30, the J gene TRBJ1-1, with D perhaps matching TRBD1 (5 bases). The CDR3 has 12 amino acids. Germline V gene sequence: CDR1 GTSNPN, CDR2 SVGIG (reference sequence). V shed 1 base and J shed 8 bases, with 11 bases lying between them. CDR3 protein: CAWSASWTEAFF. The CDR3 DNA sequence: TGTGCCTGGAGTGCCTCTTGGACAGAAGCTTTCTTT.

This clonotype showed up many times. This chain links TRBV11-3 with TRBJ2-7; 13 bases line up with TRBD2. CDR3 size: 16 residues. With V trimmed by 4 bases and J by 3 bases, 6 bases remained unmatched. Germline assignment: CDR1 SGHNT and CDR2 YENEEA. As DNA, the CDR3 is TGTGCCAGCAGCTCAACTAGGACTAGCGGGAGCTACGAGCAGTACTTC. This encodes CASSSTRTSGSYEQYF.

This clonotype was observed at least ten times. This rearrangement joins TRBV12-3 or TRBV12-4 to TRBJ1-2, with 8 bases that match TRBD1. The CDR3 runs to 13 residues. V gave up 3 bases and J gave up 8 bases; unmatched junction bases: 5. CDR3 sequence: CASSFDRQGGYTF. The DNA for the CDR3 is TGTGCCAGCAGTTTCGATAGACAGGGGGGCTACACCTTC.

The table lists this clonotype with many counts. This chain links TRBV11-3 with TRBJ2-1, with 15 nucleotides matching TRBD2. The CDR3 has 18 residues. V was pared by 0 bases and J by 6 bases, with 6 bases of the junction left unmatched. In germline, CDR1 is SGHNT, CDR2 YENEEA. The CDR3 sequence: CASSLDLGLAGGPNEQFF. CDR3 nucleotide sequence: TGTGCCAGCAGCTTAGATCTAGGACTAGCGGGAGGGCCCAATGAGCAGTTCTTC.

The chain employs TRBV12-3 or TRBV12-4 and TRBJ1-5, with D possibly matching TRBD1 (5 bases). This CDR3 comprises 14 residues. Trimming cost V 5 bases and J 6 bases, with 14 bases left between them. CDR3 nucleotides: TGTGCCAGCAGTGACGGGCTGGGGGTTCAGCCCCAGCATTTT. This encodes CASSDGLGVQPQHF.

This clonotype was observed many times. The rearrangement joins TRBV10-3 to TRBJ2-3; D may match TRBD1 or TRBD2 (5 bases each). The CDR3 contains 15 residues. The germline gives CDR1 ENHRY, CDR2 SYGVKD. Trimming took off 8 bases at V and 1 base at J, with 16 bases between the two ends. The CDR3 region is CAIGEPGAGTDTQYF. The CDR3 nucleotides are TGTGCCATCGGAGAACCCGGGGCGGGCACAGATACGCAGTATTTT.

The chain carries TRBV20-1 and TRBJ2-1, with a tentative D call TRBD2 (7 bases). The germline V gene encodes CDR1 DFQATT and CDR2 SNEGSKA (reference sequence). The CDR3 length is 18 residues. V lost 0 bases and J lost 9, with 27 bases in between. In DNA, the CDR3 is TGCAGTGCTAGAGACCTTTACACTCCGGGACTGGGAGGGGGTGAGCAGTTCTTC. Translation gives CSARDLYTPGLGGGEQFF.

The chain links TRBV20-1 to TRBJ1-5; maybe TRBD1 (5 bases). Trimming pared 6 bases from V and 7 bases from J, leaving 16 bases between. CDR1 is DFQATT, CDR2 SNEGSKA, per germline (reference sequence). The CDR3 consists of 13 residues. Here the CDR3 reads CSAAKGVLQPQHF. In nucleotides, the CDR3 is TGCAGTGCGGCGAAAGGGGTTCTCCAGCCCCAGCATTTT.

This clonotype was seen at least ten times. The V and J genes are TRBV2 and TRBJ1-2; D not certain. Germline V gene lookup returns CDR1 SNHLY and CDR2 FYNNEI. Trimming cost V 4 bases and J 6 bases, with 9 bases left between them. The CDR3 contains 12 residues. This CDR3 is CASSGRENGYTF. The CDR3 nucleotides are TGTGCCAGCAGTGGGAGGGAGAATGGCTACACCTTC.

This clonotype occurred many times. The V gene is TRBV2, the J gene TRBJ2-1, with TRBD1 as a possible D gene (6 bases). Germline V gene data show CDR1 as SNHLY and CDR2 as FYNNEI. V lost 7 bases to trimming and J lost 2 bases, with 21 bases between them. The CDR3 is 17 amino acids. The CDR3 spells CASIYLHRDTTYNEQFF. DNA for the CDR3: TGTGCCAGCATCTATCTACACCGGGACACCACCTACAATGAGCAGTTCTTC. Complete variable domain (other parts from reference TRBV2 and TRBJ2-1): EPEVTQTPSHQVTQMGQEVILRCVPISNHLYFYWYRQILGQKVEFLVSFYNNEISEKSEIFDDQFSVERPDGSNFTLKIRSTKLEDSAMYFCASIYLHRDTTYNEQFFGPGTRLTVL.

The table lists this clonotype with many counts. This chain uses TRBV30 with TRBJ1-1; D is undetermined. V lost 5 bases and J lost 0, with 7 bases in between. Per the germline V gene, CDR1 is GTSNPN and CDR2 is SVGIG (reference sequence). This CDR3 has 12 residues. This CDR3 is CAWAGMNTEAFF. CDR3 in DNA: TGTGCCTGGGCAGGTATGAACACTGAAGCTTTCTTT. The full variable domain, its missing parts supplied by reference TRBV30 and TRBJ1-1, is SQTIHQWPATLVQPVGSPLSLECTVEGTSNPNLYWYRQAAGRGLQLLFYSVGIGQISSEVPQNLSASRPQDRQFILSSKKLLLSDSGFYLCAWAGMNTEAFFGQGTRLTVV.

This clonotype was found a few times. The genes are TRBV12-3 or TRBV12-4 and TRBJ1-5; TRBD1 aligns across 8 bases. V shed 6 bases and J 4 bases; nucleotides not matched to a gene: 11. The CDR3 is 16 residues long. The CDR3 sequence is CASSRPGQGPNQPQHF. The CDR3 nucleotides are TGTGCCAGCAGCCGCCCCGGACAGGGTCCTAATCAGCCCCAGCATTTT.

Only a few counts were recorded for this clonotype. V gene TRBV7-3 combines with J gene TRBJ2-1; 14 bases fit TRBD2. CDR3 length: 16 residues. The ends lost 5 bases at V and 10 bases at J; junction bases unmatched: 10. CDR1 and CDR2 from the germline V gene are SGHTA and FQGTGA. CDR3 amino acids: CASSRMGLAGAREQFF. CDR3 nucleotide sequence: TGTGCCAGCAGCAGGATGGGACTAGCGGGAGCAAGGGAGCAGTTCTTC. Supplemented by reference TRBV7-3 and TRBJ2-1, the full variable domain reads GAGVSQTPSNKVTEKGKYVELRCDPISGHTALYWYRQSLGQGPEFLIYFQGTGAADDSGLPNDRFFAVRPEGSVSTLKIQRTERGDSAVYLCASSRMGLAGAREQFFGPGTRLTVL.

The table lists this clonotype with many counts. The CDR3 nucleotides are TGTGCCATCAGCGAAGGGACTAGCCAATCGACGAACAATGAGCAGTTCTTC. It specifies CAISEGTSQSTNNEQFF. The chain uses TRBV10-3 and TRBJ2-1, with 9 bases lining up with TRBD2. Germline lookup yields CDR1 ENHRY and CDR2 SYGVKD. The CDR3 sequence is 17 residues long. The V segment lost 6 bases and the J segment 5 bases; nucleotides outside the gene matches: 14.